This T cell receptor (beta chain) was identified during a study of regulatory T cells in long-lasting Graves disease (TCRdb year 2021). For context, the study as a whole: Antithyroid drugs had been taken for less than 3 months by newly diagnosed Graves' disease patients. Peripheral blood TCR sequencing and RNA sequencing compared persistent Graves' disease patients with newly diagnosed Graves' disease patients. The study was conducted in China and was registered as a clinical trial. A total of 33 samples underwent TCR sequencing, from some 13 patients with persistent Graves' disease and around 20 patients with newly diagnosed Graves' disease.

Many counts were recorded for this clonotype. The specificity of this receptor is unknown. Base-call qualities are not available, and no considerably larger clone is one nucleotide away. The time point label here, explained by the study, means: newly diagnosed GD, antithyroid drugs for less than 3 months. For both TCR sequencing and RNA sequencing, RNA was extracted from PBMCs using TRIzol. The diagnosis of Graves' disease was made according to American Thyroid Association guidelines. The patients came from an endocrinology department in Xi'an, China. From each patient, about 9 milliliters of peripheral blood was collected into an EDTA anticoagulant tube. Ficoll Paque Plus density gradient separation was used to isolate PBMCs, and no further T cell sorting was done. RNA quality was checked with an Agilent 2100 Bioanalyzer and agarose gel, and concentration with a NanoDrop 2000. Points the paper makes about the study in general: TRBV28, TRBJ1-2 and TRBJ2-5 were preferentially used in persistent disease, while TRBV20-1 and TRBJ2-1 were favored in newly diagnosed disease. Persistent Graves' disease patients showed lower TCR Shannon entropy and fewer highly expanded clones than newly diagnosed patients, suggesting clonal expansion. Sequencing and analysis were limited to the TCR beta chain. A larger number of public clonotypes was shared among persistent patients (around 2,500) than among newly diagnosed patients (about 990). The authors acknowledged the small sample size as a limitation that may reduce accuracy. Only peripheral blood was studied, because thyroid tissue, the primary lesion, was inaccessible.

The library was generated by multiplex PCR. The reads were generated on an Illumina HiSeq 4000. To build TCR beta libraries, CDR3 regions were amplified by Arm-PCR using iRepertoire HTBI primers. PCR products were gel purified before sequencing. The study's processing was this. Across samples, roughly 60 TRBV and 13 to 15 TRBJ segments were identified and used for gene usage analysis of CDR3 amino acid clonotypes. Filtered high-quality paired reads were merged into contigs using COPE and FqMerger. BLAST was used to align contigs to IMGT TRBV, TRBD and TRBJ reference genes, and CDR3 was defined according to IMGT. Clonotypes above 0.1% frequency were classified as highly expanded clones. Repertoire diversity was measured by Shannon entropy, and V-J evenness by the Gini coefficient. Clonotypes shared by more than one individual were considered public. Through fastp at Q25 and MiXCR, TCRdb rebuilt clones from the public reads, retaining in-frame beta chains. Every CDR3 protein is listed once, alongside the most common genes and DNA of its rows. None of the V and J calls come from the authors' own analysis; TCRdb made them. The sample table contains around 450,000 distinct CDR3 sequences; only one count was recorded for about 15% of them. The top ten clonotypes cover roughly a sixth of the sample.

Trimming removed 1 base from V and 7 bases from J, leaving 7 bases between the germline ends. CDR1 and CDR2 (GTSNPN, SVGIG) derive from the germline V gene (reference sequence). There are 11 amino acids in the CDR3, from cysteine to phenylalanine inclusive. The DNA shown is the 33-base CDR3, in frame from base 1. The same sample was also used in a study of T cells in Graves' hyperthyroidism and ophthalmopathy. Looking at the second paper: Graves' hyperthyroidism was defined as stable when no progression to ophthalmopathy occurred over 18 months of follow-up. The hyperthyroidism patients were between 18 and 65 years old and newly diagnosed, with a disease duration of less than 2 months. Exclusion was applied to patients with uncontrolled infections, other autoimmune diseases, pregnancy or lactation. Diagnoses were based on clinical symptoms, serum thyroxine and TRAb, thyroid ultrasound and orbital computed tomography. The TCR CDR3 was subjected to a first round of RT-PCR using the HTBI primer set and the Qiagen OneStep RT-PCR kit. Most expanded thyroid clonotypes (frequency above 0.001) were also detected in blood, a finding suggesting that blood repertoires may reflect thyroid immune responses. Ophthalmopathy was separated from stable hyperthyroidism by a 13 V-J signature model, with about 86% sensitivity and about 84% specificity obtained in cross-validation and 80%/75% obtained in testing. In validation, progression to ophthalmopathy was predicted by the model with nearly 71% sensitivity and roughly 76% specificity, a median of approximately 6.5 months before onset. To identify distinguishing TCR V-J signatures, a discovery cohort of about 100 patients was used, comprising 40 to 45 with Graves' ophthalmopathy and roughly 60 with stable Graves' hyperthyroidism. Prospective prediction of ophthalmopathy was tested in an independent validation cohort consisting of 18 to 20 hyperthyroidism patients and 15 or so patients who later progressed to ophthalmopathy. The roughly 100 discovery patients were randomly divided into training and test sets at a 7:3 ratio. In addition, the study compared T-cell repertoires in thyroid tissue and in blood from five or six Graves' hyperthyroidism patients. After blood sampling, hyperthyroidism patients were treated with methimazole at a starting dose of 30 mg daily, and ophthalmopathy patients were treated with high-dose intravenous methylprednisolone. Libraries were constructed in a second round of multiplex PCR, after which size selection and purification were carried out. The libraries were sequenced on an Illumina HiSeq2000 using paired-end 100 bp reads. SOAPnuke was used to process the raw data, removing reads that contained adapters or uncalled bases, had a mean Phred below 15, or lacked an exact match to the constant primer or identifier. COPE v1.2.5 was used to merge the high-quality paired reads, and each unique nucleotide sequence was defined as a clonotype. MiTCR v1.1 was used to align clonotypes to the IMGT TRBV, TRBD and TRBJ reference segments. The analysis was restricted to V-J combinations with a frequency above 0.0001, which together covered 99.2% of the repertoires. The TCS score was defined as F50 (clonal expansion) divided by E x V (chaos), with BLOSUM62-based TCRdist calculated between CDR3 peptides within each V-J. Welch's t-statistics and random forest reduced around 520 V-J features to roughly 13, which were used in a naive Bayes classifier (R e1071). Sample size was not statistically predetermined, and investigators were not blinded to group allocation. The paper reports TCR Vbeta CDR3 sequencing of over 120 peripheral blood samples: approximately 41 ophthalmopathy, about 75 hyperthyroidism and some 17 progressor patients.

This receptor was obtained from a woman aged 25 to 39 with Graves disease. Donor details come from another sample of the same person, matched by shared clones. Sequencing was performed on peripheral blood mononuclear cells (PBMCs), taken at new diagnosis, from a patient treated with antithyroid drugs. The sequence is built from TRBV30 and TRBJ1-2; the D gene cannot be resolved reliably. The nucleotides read TGTGCCTGGAGTGGTGGGGTTGGCTACACCTTC. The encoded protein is CAWSGGVGYTF. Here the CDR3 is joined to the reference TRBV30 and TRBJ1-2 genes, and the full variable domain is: SQTIHQWPATLVQPVGSPLSLECTVEGTSNPNLYWYRQAAGRGLQLLFYSVGIGQISSEVPQNLSASRPQDRQFILSSKKLLLSDSGFYLCAWSGGVGYTFGSGTRLTVV.